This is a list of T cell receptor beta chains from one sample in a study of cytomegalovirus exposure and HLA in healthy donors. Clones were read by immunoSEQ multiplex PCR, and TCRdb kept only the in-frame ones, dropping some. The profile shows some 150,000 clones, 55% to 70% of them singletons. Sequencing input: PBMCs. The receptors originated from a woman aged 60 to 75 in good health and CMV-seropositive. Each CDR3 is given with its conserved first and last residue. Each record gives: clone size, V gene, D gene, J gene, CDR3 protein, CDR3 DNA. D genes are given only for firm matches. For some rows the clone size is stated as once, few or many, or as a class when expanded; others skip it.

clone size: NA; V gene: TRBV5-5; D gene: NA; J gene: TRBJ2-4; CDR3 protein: CASSLQQGIDIQYF; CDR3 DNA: TGTGCCAGCAGCTTGCAACAGGGTATTGACATTCAGTACTTC
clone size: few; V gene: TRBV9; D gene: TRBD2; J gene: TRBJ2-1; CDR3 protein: CASSAGLAGNNEQFF; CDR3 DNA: TGTGCCAGCAGCGCCGGACTAGCAGGGAACAATGAGCAGTTCTTC
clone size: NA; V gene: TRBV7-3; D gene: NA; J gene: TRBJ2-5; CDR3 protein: CASSRGYQETQYF; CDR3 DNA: TGTGCCAGCAGCCGAGGGTACCAAGAGACCCAGTACTTC
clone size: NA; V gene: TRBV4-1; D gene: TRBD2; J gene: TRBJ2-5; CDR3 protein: CASSQNSGSLETQYF; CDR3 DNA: TGCGCCAGCAGCCAAAACAGCGGGAGTTTGGAGACCCAGTACTTC
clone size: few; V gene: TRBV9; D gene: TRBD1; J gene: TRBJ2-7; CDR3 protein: CASSPRDRAYEQYF; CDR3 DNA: TGTGCCAGCAGCCCCCGGGACAGGGCCTACGAGCAGTACTTC
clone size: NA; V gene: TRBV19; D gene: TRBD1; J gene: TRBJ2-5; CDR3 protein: CASSIGQGRETQYF; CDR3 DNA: TGTGCCAGTAGTATCGGACAGGGTCGAGAGACCCAGTACTTC
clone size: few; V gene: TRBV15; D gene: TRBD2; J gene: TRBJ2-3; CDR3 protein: CATSSSEVGGLAGQPGGTDTQYF; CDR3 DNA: TGTGCCACCAGCTCGTCGGAAGTTGGGGGACTAGCGGGACAACCGGGGGGCACAGATACGCAGTATTTT
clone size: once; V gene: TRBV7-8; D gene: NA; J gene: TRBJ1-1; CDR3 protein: CASSFGQTTEAFF; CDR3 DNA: TGTGCCAGCAGCTTCGGACAGACGACTGAAGCTTTCTTT
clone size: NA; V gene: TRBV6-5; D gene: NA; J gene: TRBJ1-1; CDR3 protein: CASRQTSMNTEAFF; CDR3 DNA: TGTGCCAGCAGACAGACATCCATGAACACTGAAGCTTTCTTT
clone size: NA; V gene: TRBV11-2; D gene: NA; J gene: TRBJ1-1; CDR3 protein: CASSSGLSSSNTEAFF; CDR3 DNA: TGTGCCAGCAGCTCCGGACTTAGCTCCAGCAACACTGAAGCTTTCTTT
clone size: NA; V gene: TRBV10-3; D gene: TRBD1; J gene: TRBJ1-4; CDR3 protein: CAIKPQGARDEKLFF; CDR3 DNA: TGTGCCATCAAGCCTCAGGGGGCGAGGGATGAAAAACTGTTTTTT
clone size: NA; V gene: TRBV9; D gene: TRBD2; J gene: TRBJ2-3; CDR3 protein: CASSGTSGRVDTQYF; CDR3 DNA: TGTGCCAGCTCCGGGACTAGCGGGAGAGTGGATACGCAGTATTTT
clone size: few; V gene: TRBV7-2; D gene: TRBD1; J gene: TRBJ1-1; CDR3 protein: CASSSQGSGTEAFF; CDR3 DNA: TGTGCCAGCAGCTCACAGGGGTCGGGCACTGAAGCTTTCTTT
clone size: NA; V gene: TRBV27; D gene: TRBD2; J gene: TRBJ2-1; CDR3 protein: CASTGLAGDEQFF; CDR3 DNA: TGTGCCAGCACGGGACTAGCTGGCGATGAGCAGTTCTTC
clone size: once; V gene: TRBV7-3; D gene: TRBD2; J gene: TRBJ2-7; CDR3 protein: CASSPGLAGVNEQYF; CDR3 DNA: TGTGCCAGCAGCCCGGGACTAGCGGGAGTAAACGAGCAGTACTTC
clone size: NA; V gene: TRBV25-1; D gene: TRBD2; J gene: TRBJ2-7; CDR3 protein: CASSGLTSGNLYEQYF; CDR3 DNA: TGTGCCAGCAGTGGCCTGACTAGCGGGAACTTGTACGAGCAGTACTTC
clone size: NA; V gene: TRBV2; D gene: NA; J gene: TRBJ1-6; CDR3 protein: CASSPTSSYNSPLHF; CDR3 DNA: TGTGCCAGCAGTCCGACAAGCTCCTATAATTCACCCCTCCACTTT
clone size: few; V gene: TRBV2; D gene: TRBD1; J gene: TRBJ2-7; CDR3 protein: CASSEWAGGDEQYF; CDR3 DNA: TGTGCCAGCAGTGAATGGGCAGGGGGAGACGAGCAGTACTTC
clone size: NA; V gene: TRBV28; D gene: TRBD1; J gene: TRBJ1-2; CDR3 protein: CASSPGQGNYGYTF; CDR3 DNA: TGTGCCAGCAGCCCGGGACAGGGGAACTATGGCTACACCTTC
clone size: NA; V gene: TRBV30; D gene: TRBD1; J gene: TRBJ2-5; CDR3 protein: CAWSRDRKETQYF; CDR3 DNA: TGTGCCTGGAGTAGGGACAGAAAAGAGACCCAGTACTTC
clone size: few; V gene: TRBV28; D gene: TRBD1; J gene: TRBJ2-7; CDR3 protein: CASSASGTGGVGEQYF; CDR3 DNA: TGTGCCAGCAGTGCCTCCGGGACAGGGGGCGTTGGGGAGCAGTACTTC
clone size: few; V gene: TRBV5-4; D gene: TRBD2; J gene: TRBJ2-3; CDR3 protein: CASSTSGRDTQYF; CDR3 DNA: TGTGCCAGCAGCACTAGCGGGAGAGATACGCAGTATTTT
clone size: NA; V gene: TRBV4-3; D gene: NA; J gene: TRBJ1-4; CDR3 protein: CASSQGQQEKLFF; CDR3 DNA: TGCGCCAGCAGCCAAGGACAGCAAGAAAAACTGTTTTTT
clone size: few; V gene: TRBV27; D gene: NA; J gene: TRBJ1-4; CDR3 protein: CASSSYAGGPANEKLFF; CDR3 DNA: TGTGCCAGCAGTAGCTACGCGGGAGGCCCTGCTAATGAAAAACTGTTTTTT
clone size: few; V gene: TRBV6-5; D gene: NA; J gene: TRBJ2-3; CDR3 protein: CASSNRGGGTDTQYF; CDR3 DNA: TGTGCCAGCAGCAACAGGGGCGGGGGCACAGATACGCAGTATTTT
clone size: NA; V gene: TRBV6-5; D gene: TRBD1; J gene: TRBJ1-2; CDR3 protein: CASIARGLPGYTF; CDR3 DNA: TGTGCCAGCATCGCCAGGGGGCTTCCTGGCTACACCTTC
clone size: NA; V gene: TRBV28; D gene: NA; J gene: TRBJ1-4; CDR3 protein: CASSLGGSTNEKLFF; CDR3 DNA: TGTGCCAGCAGCCTCGGCGGCTCAACTAATGAAAAACTGTTTTTT
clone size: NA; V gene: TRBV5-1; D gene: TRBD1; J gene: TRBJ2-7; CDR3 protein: CASSVGQGGEQYF; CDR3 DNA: TGCGCCAGCAGCGTGGGACAGGGGGGCGAGCAGTACTTC
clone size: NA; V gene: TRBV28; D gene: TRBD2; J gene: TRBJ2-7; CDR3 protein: CASSFPSSGRADEQYF; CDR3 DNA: TGTGCCAGCAGTTTTCCATCGAGCGGGAGGGCCGACGAGCAGTACTTC
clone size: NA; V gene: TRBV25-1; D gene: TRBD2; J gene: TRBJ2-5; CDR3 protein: CASSEHLGLAGGGETQYF; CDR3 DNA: TGTGCCAGCAGTGAACACCTTGGGCTAGCGGGAGGAGGAGAGACCCAGTACTTC
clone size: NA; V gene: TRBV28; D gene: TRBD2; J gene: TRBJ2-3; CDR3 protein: CASSSSALAGVGDTQYF; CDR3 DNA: TGTGCCAGCAGCTCCTCCGCCCTAGCGGGAGTGGGAGATACGCAGTATTTT
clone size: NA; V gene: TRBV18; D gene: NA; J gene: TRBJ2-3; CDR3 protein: CASSGLYTDTQYF; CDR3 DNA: TGTGCCAGCTCAGGGCTCTACACAGATACGCAGTATTTT
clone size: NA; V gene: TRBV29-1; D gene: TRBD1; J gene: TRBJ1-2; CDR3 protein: CSVGGQGSGYTF; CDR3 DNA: TGCAGCGTTGGGGGACAGGGCTCTGGCTACACCTTC
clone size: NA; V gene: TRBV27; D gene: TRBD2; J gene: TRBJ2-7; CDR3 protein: CASSSRVGLAGKGYEQYF; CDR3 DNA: TGTGCCAGCAGTTCTAGGGTAGGACTAGCGGGAAAAGGGTACGAGCAGTACTTC
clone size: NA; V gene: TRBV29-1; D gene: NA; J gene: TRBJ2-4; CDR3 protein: CSVVGQGLGIQYF; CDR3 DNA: TGCAGCGTTGTCGGGCAGGGTTTGGGCATTCAGTACTTC
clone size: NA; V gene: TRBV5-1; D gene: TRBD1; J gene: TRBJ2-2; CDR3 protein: CASSGTDTGELFF; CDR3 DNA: TGCGCCAGCTCCGGGACAGACACCGGGGAGCTGTTTTTT
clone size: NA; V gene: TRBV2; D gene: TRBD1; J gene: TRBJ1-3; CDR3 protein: CASRALAGTGPQQPLSGNTIYF; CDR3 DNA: TGTGCCAGCAGGGCCCTGGCAGGGACAGGGCCACAGCAGCCCCTATCTGGAAACACCATATATTTT
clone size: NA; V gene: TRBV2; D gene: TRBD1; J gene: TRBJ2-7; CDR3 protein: CASSGDRVSHEQYF; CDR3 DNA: TGTGCCAGCAGTGGGGACAGGGTGTCCCACGAGCAGTACTTC